These T cell receptor beta chains were read from a single sample in a study of shared clonotypes between healthy human individuals. This table comes from immunoSEQ multiplex PCR, and its TCRdb copy is limited to in-frame clones, with some not included. The sample consists of around 700,000 clones, more than 70% of them appearing once. Sequencing used memory CD4+ T cells sorted from blood. The receptors originated from a woman in her twenties or thirties in good health. CDR3s include the opening cysteine and the closing phenylalanine or tryptophan. A D gene is named only where the DNA matches it firmly. Size is stated for part of the rows, as once, few or many counts, or as a class when the clone is expanded.

J gene,clone size,V gene,D gene,CDR3 protein,CDR3 DNA
TRBJ2-7,.,TRBV6-6,TRBD1,CASSPTGVYEQYF,TGTGCCAGCAGTCCGACAGGGGTGTACGAGCAGTACTTC
TRBJ2-5,few,TRBV19,TRBD2,CASSILASGTETQYF,TGTGCCAGTAGTATACTGGCTAGCGGGACAGAGACCCAGTACTTC
TRBJ1-2,few,TRBV7-2,.,CASSSKTGNYGYTF,TGTGCCAGCAGCTCTAAAACAGGGAACTATGGCTACACCTTC
TRBJ2-7,.,TRBV30,.,CAWDQLVGYEQYF,TGTGCCTGGGACCAGCTAGTGGGGTACGAGCAGTACTTC
TRBJ2-2,.,TRBV14,TRBD2,CASSRIAGRNTGELFF,TGTGCCAGCAGTCGGATAGCGGGAAGAAACACCGGGGAGCTGTTTTTT
TRBJ1-5,.,TRBV6-6,TRBD1,CASSPGQLNQPQHF,TGTGCCAGCAGCCCGGGACAGCTCAATCAGCCCCAGCATTTT
TRBJ2-7,.,TRBV10-3,.,CAISEYFYEQYF,TGTGCCATCAGTGAATATTTCTACGAGCAGTACTTC
TRBJ2-2,.,TRBV6-1,TRBD2,CATRGLASTGELFF,TGTGCCACCAGAGGACTAGCTTCCACCGGGGAGCTGTTTTTT
TRBJ1-2,few,TRBV4-2,.,CASSPRDNTNYGYTF,TGTGCCAGCAGCCCCCGGGACAACACTAACTATGGCTACACCTTC
TRBJ2-5,once,TRBV9,TRBD2,CASSGREGLAQETQYF,TGTGCCAGCAGCGGTAGAGAAGGACTAGCCCAAGAGACCCAGTACTTC
TRBJ2-3,.,TRBV5-1,TRBD2,CASSKDLAGAFLSTDTQYF,TGCGCCAGCAGCAAAGATCTAGCGGGAGCGTTTTTAAGCACAGATACGCAGTATTTT
TRBJ2-4,.,TRBV7-9,TRBD2,CASSLAATSGRASKNIQYF,TGTGCCAGCAGCTTAGCAGCGACTAGCGGGAGGGCCTCCAAAAACATTCAGTACTTC
TRBJ2-7,.,TRBV11-2,TRBD2,CASSLGLAGGGGDYEQYF,TGTGCCAGCAGCTTGGGACTAGCGGGAGGTGGAGGAGACTACGAGCAGTACTTC
TRBJ2-1,.,TRBV9,TRBD2,CASSSPGRGSSYNEQFF,TGTGCCAGCAGCTCTCCAGGGAGGGGCAGCTCCTACAATGAGCAGTTCTTC
TRBJ2-3,.,TRBV2,.,CASSGNGVSTDTQYF,TGTGCCAGCAGTGGGAACGGAGTTAGCACAGATACGCAGTATTTT
TRBJ1-4,.,TRBV18,.,CASSPQGWNEKLFF,TGTGCCAGCTCACCACAGGGGTGGAATGAAAAACTGTTTTTT
TRBJ2-7,.,TRBV11-3,TRBD2,CASSRLAGGRNEQYF,TGTGCCAGCAGCAGACTAGCGGGAGGGCGGAACGAGCAGTACTTC
TRBJ2-1,few,TRBV7-6,TRBD2,CASSPRAGGSYNEQFF,TGTGCCAGCAGTCCACGAGCGGGAGGCTCCTACAATGAGCAGTTCTTC
TRBJ1-5,.,TRBV11-2,.,CASSSQGYSNQPQHF,TGTGCCAGCAGCTCCCAGGGATATAGCAATCAGCCCCAGCATTTT
TRBJ2-7,.,TRBV6-5,.,CASSYGGGNSYEQYF,TGTGCCAGCAGTTACGGTGGCGGGAACTCCTACGAGCAGTACTTC
TRBJ2-7,.,TRBV19,TRBD2,CASSRTSIGAEQYF,TGTGCCAGTAGTCGGACTAGCATCGGGGCGGAGCAGTACTTC
TRBJ2-3,.,TRBV7-7,.,CASSSSWADTQYF,TGTGCCAGCAGCTCAAGTTGGGCAGATACGCAGTATTTT
TRBJ1-2,.,TRBV19,.,CASSIDRPYYGYTF,TGTGCCAGTAGTATAGACCGACCCTACTATGGCTACACCTTC
TRBJ1-2,few,TRBV5-4,TRBD1,CASSLMLGTDYGYTF,TGTGCCAGCAGCTTAATGTTAGGGACAGACTATGGCTACACCTTC
TRBJ1-1,.,TRBV28,.,CASSVAGATEAFF,TGTGCCAGCAGCGTGGCGGGGGCCACTGAAGCTTTCTTT
TRBJ1-4,.,TRBV9,TRBD1,CASSVTGEIGGTNEKLFF,TGTGCCAGCAGCGTAACAGGGGAAATTGGAGGAACTAATGAAAAACTGTTTTTT
TRBJ2-3,.,TRBV7-9,.,CASSLASGPTDTQYF,TGTGCCAGCAGCTTAGCGTCAGGGCCCACAGATACGCAGTATTTT
TRBJ2-1,.,TRBV7-8,.,CASSLFYPGISSGEQFF,TGTGCCAGCAGCTTATTCTATCCGGGGATATCGTCGGGTGAGCAGTTCTTC
TRBJ2-2,.,TRBV28,TRBD2,CASGTGTRVTGELFF,TGTGCCAGCGGTACCGGGACTAGAGTCACCGGGGAGCTGTTTTTT
TRBJ2-1,.,TRBV7-2,.,CASSERTRTYNEQFF,TGTGCCAGCAGCGAGCGGACTCGCACATACAATGAGCAGTTCTTC
TRBJ2-1,few,TRBV7-2,.,CASSLRTDNEQFF,TGTGCCAGCAGCTTAAGGACCGACAATGAGCAGTTCTTC
TRBJ2-7,.,TRBV4-1,.,CASSRSRTYEQYF,TGCGCCAGCAGCCGGAGCCGAACCTACGAGCAGTACTTC
TRBJ2-5,few,TRBV7-9,.,CASSPDRIRQETQYF,TGTGCCAGCAGTCCGGACAGAATTCGACAAGAGACCCAGTACTTC
TRBJ2-4,.,TRBV29-1,.,CSVIRTAQLAKNIQYF,TGCAGCGTGATACGCACTGCCCAGCTAGCCAAAAACATTCAGTACTTC
TRBJ1-5,few,TRBV10-3,.,CAIRGTNQPQHF,TGTGCCATCAGAGGGACCAATCAGCCCCAGCATTTT
TRBJ1-2,.,TRBV29-1,.,CSIWVRAPLGYGYTF,TGCAGCATCTGGGTGAGGGCGCCCCTTGGCTATGGCTACACCTTC
TRBJ2-7,.,TRBV15,.,CANQQSGSGPYEQYF,TGTGCCAACCAGCAGAGTGGGAGCGGGCCCTACGAGCAGTACTTC
TRBJ2-4,.,TRBV20-1,.,CSARGTATQYF,TGCAGTGCTCGAGGGACGGCAACTCAGTACTTC
TRBJ2-5,.,TRBV7-2,.,CASSFNGDVETQYF,TGTGCCAGCAGCTTCAATGGGGATGTGGAGACCCAGTACTTC
TRBJ2-5,.,TRBV15,TRBD1,CATSRDQGAETQYF,TGTGCCACCAGCAGAGATCAGGGGGCGGAGACCCAGTACTTC
TRBJ2-5,many,TRBV6-5,TRBD2,CASRASGPTQYF,TGTGCCAGCAGAGCTAGCGGGCCGACCCAGTACTTC
TRBJ2-2,.,TRBV27,TRBD1,CASGKTGDTGELFF,TGTGCCAGCGGAAAGACAGGGGACACCGGGGAGCTGTTTTTT
TRBJ2-1,.,TRBV19,TRBD2,CASSRIAGQYNEQFF,TGTGCCAGTAGTCGGATAGCGGGACAATACAATGAGCAGTTCTTC
TRBJ2-2,.,TRBV7-6,.,CASSLLVSTGELFF,TGTGCCAGCAGCTTACTAGTTTCTACCGGGGAGCTGTTTTTT